The 12 T cell receptor beta chains below all came from one sample that was sequenced in a study of blood T cell repertoires in COVID-19. Sequencing used immunoSEQ multiplex PCR; TCRdb keeps in-frame clones, though not all of them. The sample includes about 160,000 clones, 90% of them seen just once. Material: peripheral blood. The receptor source for this set is a man aged 60 to 69 with active or convalescent COVID-19.

The chain employs TRBV4-2 and TRBJ1-2; D is ambiguous. Germline lookup yields CDR1 LGHNA and CDR2 YNFKEQ. The CDR3 extends over 15 amino acids. Trimming shortened V by 1 base and J by 0 bases, and 9 bases separated the two germline ends. Written as DNA, the CDR3 is TGTGCCAGCAGCCAAGCCGACAACGCTAACTATGGCTACACCTTC. Encoded protein: CASSQADNANYGYTF.

This clone appeared once. CDR3 DNA: TGTGCCAGCAGCCAGGGGACTCCTCGGACCTACGAGCAGTACTTC. Its protein is CASSQGTPRTYEQYF. The rearrangement links TRBV3-1 (or the pseudogene TRBV3-2) to TRBJ2-7, with D perhaps TRBD2 (6 bases). This CDR3 spans 15 amino acids. Germline V lookup: CDR1 LGHDT, CDR2 YNNKEL (reference sequence). Trimming stripped 3 bases from V and 2 bases from J, with 14 bases between.

The gene calls are TRBV5-1 and TRBJ1-1, with 7 bases lining up with TRBD1. The CDR3 has 16 residues. The ends lost 3 bases at V and 0 bases at J; junction bases unmatched: 8. Germline CDR1 reads SGHRS; CDR2 reads YFSETQ. The CDR3 nucleotides are TGCGCCAGCAGCTGGAAACAGGGGCGGGTGAACACTGAAGCTTTCTTT. Translated, it gives CASSWKQGRVNTEAFF.

The chain combines TRBV28 with TRBJ2-5; D gene unclear. The CDR3 extends over 14 amino acids. V lost 5 bases and J lost 2, with 12 bases in between. The germline gives CDR1 MDHEN, CDR2 SYDVKM. In nucleotides, the CDR3 is TGTGCCAGCAGTCCTCCAAACAGACAAGAGACCCAGTACTTC. Translation gives CASSPPNRQETQYF.

This clone came up a few times. The V and J genes are TRBV2 and TRBJ1-2, with a weak D call TRBD1 (6 bases). Germline V lookup: CDR1 SNHLY, CDR2 FYNNEI. Trimming removed 6 bases at V and 0 bases at J, with 20 bases between. The CDR3 has 17 amino acids. The CDR3 loop reads CASRVGGASHPNYGYTF. CDR3 bases: TGTGCCAGCAGAGTAGGGGGGGCGTCCCACCCTAACTATGGCTACACCTTC.

The V gene is TRBV7-9, the J gene TRBJ1-2; D not resolved. V gave up 5 bases and J gave up 7 bases, with 14 bases separating them. Per germline, CDR1 SEHNR and CDR2 FQNEAQ (reference sequence). The CDR3 has 13 residues. CDR3 loop: CASSLRWEGGYTF. For the CDR3, the DNA is TGTGCCAGCAGCCTCCGGTGGGAGGGTGGCTACACCTTC.

This rearrangement joins TRBV19 to TRBJ1-2; TRBD1 agrees at 7 bases. The CDR3 has 15 residues. Germline V gene sequence: CDR1 LNHDA, CDR2 SQIVND (reference sequence). V dropped 9 bases and J dropped 4; count of bases not matched to a gene: 14. The CDR3 coding sequence is TGTGCCAGCCGATCGGGGGACAGCCTTGCCTATGGCTACACCTTC. This gives the protein CASRSGDSLAYGYTF.

J is TRBJ2-2 and V is TRBV2; D perhaps matches TRBD2 (5 bases). Germline assignment: CDR1 SNHLY and CDR2 FYNNEI. Deletions cut 2 bases from V and 5 bases from J, with 9 bases between. CDR3 length equals 14 residues. The CDR3 DNA reads as TGTGCCAGCAGTGAACTAGCTTGGACCGGGGAGCTGTTTTTT. Translation gives CASSELAWTGELFF. The full variable domain, its missing parts supplied by reference TRBV2 and TRBJ2-2, is EPEVTQTPSHQVTQMGQEVILRCVPISNHLYFYWYRQILGQKVEFLVSFYNNEISEKSEIFDDQFSVERPDGSNFTLKIRSTKLEDSAMYFCASSELAWTGELFFGEGSRLTVL.

This chain connects TRBV19 to TRBJ1-1, with unresolved D. V dropped 5 bases and J dropped 0 bases, with 13 bases sitting between them. This CDR3 spans 15 amino acids. Per germline, CDR1 LNHDA and CDR2 SQIVND (reference sequence). The CDR3 here is CASSPQVSVNTEAFF. CDR3 in DNA: TGTGCCAGTAGTCCCCAGGTTTCCGTGAACACTGAAGCTTTCTTT.

V usage is TRBV30 and J usage is TRBJ2-1; TRBD1 agrees at 10 bases. V shed 8 bases, J shed 4 bases, and the junction held 8 bases outside the gene matches. The CDR3 has 14 residues. CDR1 GTSNPN and CDR2 SVGIG come from the germline V gene (reference sequence). The chain's CDR3 is CAGGTGELYNEQFF. CDR3 bases: TGTGCCGGGGGGACAGGGGAACTTTACAATGAGCAGTTCTTC.

The CDR3 DNA sequence: TGTGCCAGCCGAGACAGGGGGCGAGAAACTGAAGCTTTCTTT. Translated, it gives CASRDRGRETEAFF. The genes are TRBV19 and TRBJ1-1, with 10 bases aligning to TRBD1. J was trimmed by 5 bases and V by 9 bases; bases with no gene match: 9. This CDR3 has 14 amino acids. CDR1 and CDR2 (germline): LNHDA, SQIVND (reference sequence).

This sequence joins TRBV7-6 and TRBJ2-5; possible D gene TRBD2, 6 bases. V lost 0 bases and J lost 2, with 10 bases in between. Germline CDR1 SGHVS, CDR2 FNYEAQ. The length of the CDR3 is 15 residues. The CDR3 reads CASSLAGAGQETQYF. For the CDR3, the DNA is TGTGCCAGCAGCTTAGCTGGGGCGGGACAAGAGACCCAGTACTTC.